These 13 T cell receptor beta chains were all obtained from the same sample, sequenced in a study of blood T cell repertoires in COVID-19. TCRdb's table, derived via immunoSEQ multiplex PCR, lists solely in-frame clones and lacks some. The data show nearly 90,000 clones, approximately 88% seen once. The sample taken for sequencing was peripheral blood. The receptors originated from a man aged 55-75 years with acute or convalescent COVID-19.

The chain has TRBV5-1 and TRBJ2-5, with TRBD2 identical over 13 bases. After removal of 6 bases from V and 5 bases from J, the junction contained 1 base not matched to a gene. Germline lookup yields CDR1 SGHRS and CDR2 YFSETQ. CDR3 length: 13 amino acids. The CDR3 reads CASTTSGRETQYF. The CDR3, as DNA: TGCGCCAGCACGACTAGCGGGAGGGAGACCCAGTACTTC.

With respect to this clone: The sample carries other DNA sequences with the same CDR3. Here the CDR3 reads CASSVIAGGPDTGELFF. CDR3 in DNA: TGTGCCAGCAGCGTGATAGCGGGAGGGCCCGACACCGGGGAGCTGTTTTTT. The rearrangement uses TRBV9 and TRBJ2-2; TRBD2 agrees at 11 bases. V lost 2 bases to trimming and J lost 3 bases; unmatched junction nucleotides: 6. CDR3 size: 17 residues. Germline CDR1 and CDR2: SGDLS and YYNGEE.

The chain is built from TRBV25-1 and TRBJ2-2; D might be TRBD1 (5 bases). This CDR3 contains 12 residues. Germline CDR1 reads MGHDK; CDR2 reads SYGVNS. The V end lost 6 bases, the J end lost 6 bases, and 8 bases lay between the germline ends. For the CDR3, the DNA is TGTGCCAGCAGGAAGGGGCCCGGGGAGCTGTTTTTT. The encoded protein is CASRKGPGELFF. Full variable domain (rest looked up from reference TRBV25-1 and TRBJ2-2): EADIYQTPRYLVIGTGKKITLECSQTMGHDKMYWYQQDPGMELHLIHYSYGVNSTEKGDLSSESTVSRIRTEHFPLTLESARPSHTSQYLCASRKGPGELFFGEGSRLTVL.

This chain links TRBV21-1 with TRBJ2-1; the D call in the table, TRBD1, was not verified against the DNA. TRBV21-1 is a pseudogene. The CDR3 totals 16 residues. CDR3 coding DNA: TGTGCCAGCAGCAAAGCCATGGGACATACAGTGGATGAGCAGTTCTTC. The encoded protein is CASSKAMGHTVDEQFF.

V is TRBV3-1 (or the pseudogene TRBV3-2) and J is TRBJ1-1, with D hard to call. The CDR3 is 15 amino acids. Germline lookup yields CDR1 LGHDT and CDR2 YNNKEL (reference sequence). The ends were cut back, 5 bases at V and 4 bases at J, with 17 bases in the middle. In DNA, the CDR3 is TGTGCCAGCAGCAAAGGAGCCGGGGAAGGCACTGAAGCTTTCTTT. This sequence encodes CASSKGAGEGTEAFF.

The chain uses TRBV18 and TRBJ2-3, with D tentatively TRBD2 (6 bases). Germline CDR1 is KGHSH and CDR2 is LQKENI. V lost 3 bases and J 0 bases, leaving 7 bases between the germline ends. This CDR3 is 14 amino acids long. CDR3 in amino acids: CASSPGGSTDTQYF. As DNA, the CDR3 is TGTGCCAGCTCACCCGGAGGGAGCACAGATACGCAGTATTTT.

The chain has TRBV5-1 and TRBJ2-2, with 9 positions matching TRBD2. CDR3 length: 16 residues. Germline assignment: CDR1 SGHRS and CDR2 YFSETQ. V was pared by 2 bases and J by 2 bases, with 4 bases of the junction left unmatched. CDR3 DNA: TGCGCCAGCAGCTTCCTAGCGGGGTTTAACACCGGGGAGCTGTTTTTT. Translation: CASSFLAGFNTGELFF.

The CDR3 nucleotides are TGCAGCGTTGTTCGGCAGGGGGCAGGGGAGCAGTACTTC. Its protein product is CSVVRQGAGEQYF. The chain links TRBV29-1 to TRBJ2-7, with 8 bases aligning to TRBD1. The CDR3 runs 13 residues. Germline V gene data show CDR1 as SQVTM and CDR2 as ANQGSEA. The junction had 9 bases not matched to a gene; V was cut back by 4 bases and J by 7 bases.

V gene TRBV10-2 combines with J gene TRBJ2-4, with TRBD1 matching 7 bases. Germline values: CDR1 WSHSY, CDR2 SAAADI. Trimming at V came to 3 bases and at J to 2 bases, leaving 4 bases not matched to a gene. The CDR3 is 15 amino acids. CDR3 sequence reads: CASSEGGRSKNIQYF. The DNA of the CDR3 is TGCGCCAGCAGTGAAGGGGGCCGGTCCAAAAACATTCAGTACTTC.

The V call is TRBV2, the J call TRBJ2-2, with a possible D match to TRBD1 (6 bases). Germline V gives CDR1 SNHLY, CDR2 FYNNEI. V was pared by 5 bases and J by 0 bases, with 13 bases between. CDR3 size: 16 residues. CDR3 sequence reads: CASSLDRTSNTGELFF. For the CDR3, the DNA is TGTGCCAGCAGTCTAGACAGGACCTCGAACACCGGGGAGCTGTTTTTT. Full variable domain (rest looked up from reference TRBV2 and TRBJ2-2): EPEVTQTPSHQVTQMGQEVILRCVPISNHLYFYWYRQILGQKVEFLVSFYNNEISEKSEIFDDQFSVERPDGSNFTLKIRSTKLEDSAMYFCASSLDRTSNTGELFFGEGSRLTVL.

The chain employs TRBV7-9 and TRBJ2-7; D call uncertain. The CDR3 length is 15 residues. Trimming cost V 4 bases and J 7 bases, with 20 bases left between them. From germline, CDR1 is SEHNR and CDR2 FQNEAQ (reference sequence). Here the CDR3 DNA reads TGTGCCAGCAGCTCCCAAGACTTATCTGGCCGGGAGCAGTACTTC. Protein product: CASSSQDLSGREQYF.

The V call is TRBV29-1, the J call TRBJ1-6; 7 bases align to TRBD1. Germline assignment: CDR1 SQVTM and CDR2 ANQGSEA. The CDR3 has 13 amino acids. V was pared by 4 bases and J by 4 bases, with 1 base of the junction left unmatched. In DNA, the CDR3 is TGCAGCGTTGGACAGGGATATAATTCACCCCTCCACTTT. Translated: CSVGQGYNSPLHF.

This chain connects TRBV28 to TRBJ1-1, with D perhaps matching TRBD1 (5 bases). In germline, CDR1 is MDHEN, CDR2 SYDVKM. This CDR3 has 16 residues. With 6 bases removed from V and 2 bases from J, the gap between germline ends came to 19 bases. The CDR3 protein is CASSLDVGHGNTEAFF. The CDR3 DNA sequence: TGTGCCAGCAGCCTAGATGTGGGGCATGGTAACACTGAAGCTTTCTTT.